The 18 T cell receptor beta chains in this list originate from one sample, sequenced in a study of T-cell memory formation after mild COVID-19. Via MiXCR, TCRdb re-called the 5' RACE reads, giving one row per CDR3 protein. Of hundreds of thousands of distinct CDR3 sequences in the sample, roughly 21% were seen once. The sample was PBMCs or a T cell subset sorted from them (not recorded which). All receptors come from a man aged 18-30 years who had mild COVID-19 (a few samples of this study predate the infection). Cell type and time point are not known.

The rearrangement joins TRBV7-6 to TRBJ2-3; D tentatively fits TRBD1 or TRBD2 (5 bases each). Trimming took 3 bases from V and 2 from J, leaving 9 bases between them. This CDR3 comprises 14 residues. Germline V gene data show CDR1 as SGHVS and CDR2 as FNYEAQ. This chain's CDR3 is CASSLGRYTDTQYF. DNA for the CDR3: TGTGCCAGCAGCTTGGGACGGTACACAGATACGCAGTATTTT.

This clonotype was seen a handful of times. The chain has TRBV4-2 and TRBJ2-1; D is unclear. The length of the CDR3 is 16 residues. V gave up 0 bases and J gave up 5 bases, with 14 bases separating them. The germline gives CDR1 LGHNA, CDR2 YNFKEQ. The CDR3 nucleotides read TGTGCCAGCAGCCAAGATGTGGCAGGTGTTAACAATGAGCAGTTCTTC. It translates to CASSQDVAGVNNEQFF.

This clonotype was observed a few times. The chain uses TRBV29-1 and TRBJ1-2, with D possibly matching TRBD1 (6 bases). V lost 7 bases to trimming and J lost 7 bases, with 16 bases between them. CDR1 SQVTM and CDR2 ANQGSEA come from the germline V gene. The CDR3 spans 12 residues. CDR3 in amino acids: CSAGTSGGGYTF. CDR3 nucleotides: TGCAGCGCAGGGACATCGGGGGGTGGCTACACCTTC.

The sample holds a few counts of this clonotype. The CDR3 nucleotides read TGCAGTGCTAGAGAGCCAACAACTTCGGCTTTCTTT. This codes for CSAREPTTSAFF. This chain connects TRBV20-1 to TRBJ1-1; no clear D gene. Germline V gene sequence: CDR1 DFQATT, CDR2 SNEGSKA (reference sequence). The CDR3 contains 12 residues. Trimming took off 0 bases at V and 11 bases at J, with 13 bases between the two ends.

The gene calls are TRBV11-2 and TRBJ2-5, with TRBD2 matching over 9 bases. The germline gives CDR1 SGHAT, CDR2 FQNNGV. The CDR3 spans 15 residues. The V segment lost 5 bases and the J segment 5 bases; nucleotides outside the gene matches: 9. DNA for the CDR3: TGTGCCAGCAGCCTGGAGCGGGGGGTGTCGGAGACCCAGTACTTC. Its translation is CASSLERGVSETQYF.

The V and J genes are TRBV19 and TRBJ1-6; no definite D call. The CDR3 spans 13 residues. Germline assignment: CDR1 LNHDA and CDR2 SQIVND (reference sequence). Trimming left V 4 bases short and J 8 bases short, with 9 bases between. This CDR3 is CASSRAADSPLHF. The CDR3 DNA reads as TGTGCCAGTAGTAGGGCAGCTGATTCACCCCTCCACTTT.

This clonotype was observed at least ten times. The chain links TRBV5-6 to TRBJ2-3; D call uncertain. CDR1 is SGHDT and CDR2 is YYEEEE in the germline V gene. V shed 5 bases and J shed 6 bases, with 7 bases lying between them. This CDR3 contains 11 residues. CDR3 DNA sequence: TGTGCCAGCAGTTTCGGGGATACGCAGTATTTT. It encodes CASSFGDTQYF.

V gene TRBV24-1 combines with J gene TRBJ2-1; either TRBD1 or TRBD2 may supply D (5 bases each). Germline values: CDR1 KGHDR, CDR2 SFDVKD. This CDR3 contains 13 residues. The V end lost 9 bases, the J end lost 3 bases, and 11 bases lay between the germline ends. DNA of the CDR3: TGTGCCACCCGGGGCAGGGACTACAATGAGCAGTTCTTC. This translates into CATRGRDYNEQFF.

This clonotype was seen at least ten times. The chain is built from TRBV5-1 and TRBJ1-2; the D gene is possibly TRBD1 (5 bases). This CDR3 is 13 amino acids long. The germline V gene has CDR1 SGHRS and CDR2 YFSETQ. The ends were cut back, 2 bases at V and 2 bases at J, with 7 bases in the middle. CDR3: CASSFRDNYGYTF. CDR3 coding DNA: TGCGCCAGCAGCTTCCGGGACAACTATGGCTACACCTTC.

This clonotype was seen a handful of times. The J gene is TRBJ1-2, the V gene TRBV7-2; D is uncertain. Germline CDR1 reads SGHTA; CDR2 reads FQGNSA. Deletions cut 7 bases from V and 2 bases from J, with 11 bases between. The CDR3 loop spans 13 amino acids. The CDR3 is CASNTRENYGYTF. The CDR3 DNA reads TGTGCCAGCAACACCCGGGAGAACTATGGCTACACCTTC. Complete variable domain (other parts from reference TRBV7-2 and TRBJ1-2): GAGVSQSPSNKVTEKGKDVELRCDPISGHTALYWYRQSLGQGLEFLIYFQGNSAPDKSGLPSDRFSAERTGGSVSTLTIQRTQQEDSAVYLCASNTRENYGYTFGSGTRLTVV.

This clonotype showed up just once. CDR3 protein: CASSPTTATDTQYF. CDR3 nucleotides: TGTGCCAGCTCACCAACAACAGCCACAGATACGCAGTATTTT. The chain has TRBV18 and TRBJ2-3; D gene uncertain. V was cut by 2 bases and J by 2 bases, with 8 bases left in between. CDR3 length equals 14 residues. Germline V gene lookup returns CDR1 KGHSH and CDR2 LQKENI.

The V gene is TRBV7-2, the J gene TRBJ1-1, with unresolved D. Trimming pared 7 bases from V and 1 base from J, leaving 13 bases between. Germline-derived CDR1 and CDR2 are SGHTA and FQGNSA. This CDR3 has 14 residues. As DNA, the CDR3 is TGTGCCAGCACCCCCTGGAAGGGGAACACTGAAGCTTTCTTT. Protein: CASTPWKGNTEAFF.

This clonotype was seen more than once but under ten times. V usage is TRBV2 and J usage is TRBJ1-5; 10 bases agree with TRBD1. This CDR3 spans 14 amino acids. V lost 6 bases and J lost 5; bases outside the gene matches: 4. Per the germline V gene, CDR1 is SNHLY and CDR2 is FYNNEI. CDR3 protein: CASRGQGRDQPQHF. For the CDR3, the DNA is TGTGCCAGCAGGGGACAGGGGAGAGATCAGCCCCAGCATTTT.

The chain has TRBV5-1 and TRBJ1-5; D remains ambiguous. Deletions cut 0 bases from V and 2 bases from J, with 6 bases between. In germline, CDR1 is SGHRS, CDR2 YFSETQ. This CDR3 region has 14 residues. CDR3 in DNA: TGCGCCAGCAGCTTGGACCTTGGCAATCAGCCCCAGCATTTT. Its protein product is CASSLDLGNQPQHF.

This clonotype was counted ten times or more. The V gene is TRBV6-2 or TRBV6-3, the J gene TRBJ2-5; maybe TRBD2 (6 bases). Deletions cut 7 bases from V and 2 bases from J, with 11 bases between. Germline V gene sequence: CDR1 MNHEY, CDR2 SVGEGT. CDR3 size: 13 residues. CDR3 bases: TGTGCCAGCAAGCCGGGAGTACAAGAGACCCAGTACTTC. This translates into CASKPGVQETQYF.

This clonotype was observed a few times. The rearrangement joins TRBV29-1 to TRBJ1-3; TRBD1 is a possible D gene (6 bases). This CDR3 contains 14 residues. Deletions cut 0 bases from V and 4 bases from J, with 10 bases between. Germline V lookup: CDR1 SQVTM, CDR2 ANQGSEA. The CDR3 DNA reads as TGCAGCGTTGAAGATTGGCAGGGGGGAAACACCATATATTTT. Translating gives CSVEDWQGGNTIYF.

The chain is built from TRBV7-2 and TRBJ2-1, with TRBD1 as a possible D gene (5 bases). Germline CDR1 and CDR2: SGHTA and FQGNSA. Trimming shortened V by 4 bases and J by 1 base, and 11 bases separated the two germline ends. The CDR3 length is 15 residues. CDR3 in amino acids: CASSSWGLSYNEQFF. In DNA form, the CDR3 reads TGTGCCAGCAGCTCCTGGGGCCTTTCCTACAATGAGCAGTTCTTC.

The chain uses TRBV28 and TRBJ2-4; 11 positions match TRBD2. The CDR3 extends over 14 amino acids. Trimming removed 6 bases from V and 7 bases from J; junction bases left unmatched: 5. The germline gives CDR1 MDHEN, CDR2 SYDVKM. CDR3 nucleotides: TGTGCCAGCAGACAGACTAGCGGGGTTAACATTCAGTACTTC. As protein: CASRQTSGVNIQYF.